The rows below give T cell receptor beta chains drawn from one sample of a study of beta chain features in type 1 diabetes. Profiled with immunoSEQ multiplex PCR; TCRdb holds only in-frame clones, not every one. This table has hundreds of thousands of clones, about an eighth appearing once. Material for sequencing was naive CD4+ T cells from blood. The receptors were gathered from a man aged 18-30 years with type 1 diabetes. Each CDR3 is given with its conserved first and last residue. Each record gives: clone size, V gene, D gene, J gene, CDR3 DNA, CDR3 protein. D genes are given only for firm matches. For some rows the clone size is stated as once, few or many, or as a class when expanded; others skip it.

clone size: .; V gene: TRBV5-6; D gene: TRBD1; J gene: TRBJ2-7; CDR3 DNA: TGTGCCAGCAGCTTGACAAAGGGGGCCCGAAGCTCCTACGAGCAGTACTTC; CDR3 protein: CASSLTKGARSSYEQYF
clone size: few; V gene: TRBV6-5; D gene: TRBD2; J gene: TRBJ2-1; CDR3 DNA: TGTGCCAGCAGTTACGGCGGGGGGGCTAGGGAGCAGTTCTTC; CDR3 protein: CASSYGGGAREQFF
clone size: few; V gene: TRBV7-2; D gene: TRBD1; J gene: TRBJ1-4; CDR3 DNA: TGTGCCAGCAGCTTGATACAGGGGACTAATGAAAAACTGTTTTTT; CDR3 protein: CASSLIQGTNEKLFF
clone size: few; V gene: TRBV4-1; D gene: .; J gene: TRBJ1-5; CDR3 DNA: TGCGCCAGCAGCCAAGCTGGTCAGCCCCAGCATTTT; CDR3 protein: CASSQAGQPQHF
clone size: .; V gene: TRBV5-6; D gene: .; J gene: TRBJ1-1; CDR3 DNA: TGTGCCAGCAGCTCGGACGGAAGACTAGGAGGAACTGAAGCTTTCTTT; CDR3 protein: CASSSDGRLGGTEAFF
clone size: few; V gene: TRBV28; D gene: TRBD1; J gene: TRBJ2-7; CDR3 DNA: TGTGCCAGCACCACCCTGACAGGGCTGACCTACGAGCAGTACTTC; CDR3 protein: CASTTLTGLTYEQYF
clone size: few; V gene: TRBV10-3; D gene: .; J gene: TRBJ1-4; CDR3 DNA: TGTGCCATCAGGAGTGCAGGGGATAATGAAAAACTGTTTTTT; CDR3 protein: CAIRSAGDNEKLFF
clone size: .; V gene: TRBV30; D gene: TRBD2; J gene: TRBJ2-7; CDR3 DNA: TGTGCCTGGAGTGTCGGGGGGGCCTCCTACGAGCAGTACTTC; CDR3 protein: CAWSVGGASYEQYF
clone size: few; V gene: TRBV28; D gene: .; J gene: TRBJ2-3; CDR3 DNA: TGTGCCAGCAGTTTCGGCCGGCTCTCCATTGTCCCAGATACGCAGTATTTT; CDR3 protein: CASSFGRLSIVPDTQYF
clone size: .; V gene: TRBV19; D gene: TRBD1; J gene: TRBJ1-1; CDR3 DNA: TGTGCCAGTAGTAGGGACAGGGAGAACACTGAAGCTTTCTTT; CDR3 protein: CASSRDRENTEAFF
clone size: .; V gene: TRBV6-1; D gene: .; J gene: TRBJ2-1; CDR3 DNA: TGTGCCAGCAGTAGACCGGGGAGCAATGAGCAGTTCTTC; CDR3 protein: CASSRPGSNEQFF
clone size: .; V gene: TRBV29-1; D gene: .; J gene: TRBJ2-5; CDR3 DNA: TGCAGCGCGCGAACGGAGACCCAGTACTTC; CDR3 protein: CSARTETQYF
clone size: .; V gene: TRBV5-6; D gene: TRBD1; J gene: TRBJ2-3; CDR3 DNA: TGTGCCAGCAGCTTGTCCGGGGGACAGGGCACAGATACGCAGTATTTT; CDR3 protein: CASSLSGGQGTDTQYF
clone size: few; V gene: TRBV7-6; D gene: TRBD1; J gene: TRBJ2-1; CDR3 DNA: TGTGCCAGCAGCCCCCGACAGGGCGGTGAGCAGTTCTTC; CDR3 protein: CASSPRQGGEQFF
clone size: few; V gene: TRBV4-1; D gene: TRBD1; J gene: TRBJ2-1; CDR3 DNA: TGCGCCAGCAGCCAAGGTTCCAGGACAGGGGGGAATGAGCAGTTCTTC; CDR3 protein: CASSQGSRTGGNEQFF
clone size: few; V gene: TRBV30; D gene: .; J gene: TRBJ1-1; CDR3 DNA: TGTGCCTGGAGCAATTCAGCCGGGGCTGAAGCTTTCTTT; CDR3 protein: CAWSNSAGAEAFF
clone size: few; V gene: TRBV10-3; D gene: .; J gene: TRBJ2-2; CDR3 DNA: TGTGCCATCAGGTCCGACCCTCCTGAAAACGGGGAGCTGTTTTTT; CDR3 protein: CAIRSDPPENGELFF
clone size: few; V gene: TRBV5-4; D gene: TRBD1; J gene: TRBJ2-3; CDR3 DNA: TGTGCCAGCAGCGGGGACAGGGGCCTGCAAGATACGCAGTATTTT; CDR3 protein: CASSGDRGLQDTQYF
clone size: .; V gene: TRBV10-3; D gene: .; J gene: TRBJ2-5; CDR3 DNA: TGTGCCATCAGTGAGTCGCTAATGGAGACCCAGTACTTC; CDR3 protein: CAISESLMETQYF
clone size: .; V gene: TRBV5-4; D gene: .; J gene: TRBJ2-6; CDR3 DNA: TGTGCCAGCAGCTTGGGGAGCCCCTCTGGGGCCAACGTCCTGACTTTC; CDR3 protein: CASSLGSPSGANVLTF
clone size: .; V gene: TRBV6-5; D gene: TRBD1; J gene: TRBJ2-1; CDR3 DNA: TGTGCCAGCAGTTACCTGTGGGACAGGGAAAATGAGCAGTTCTTC; CDR3 protein: CASSYLWDRENEQFF
clone size: .; V gene: TRBV9; D gene: TRBD1; J gene: TRBJ2-2; CDR3 DNA: TGTGCCAGCACGAGATTTGGGACAGGGGCCACCGGGGAGCTGTTTTTT; CDR3 protein: CASTRFGTGATGELFF
clone size: .; V gene: TRBV2; D gene: TRBD1; J gene: TRBJ1-1; CDR3 DNA: TGTGCCAGCAGTCCTCCCGGGACAGCGAACACTGAAGCTTTCTTT; CDR3 protein: CASSPPGTANTEAFF
clone size: few; V gene: TRBV6-5; D gene: TRBD1; J gene: TRBJ2-1; CDR3 DNA: TGTGCCAGCAGTTCCCCCGGGACAGGGGGAAATGAGCAGTTCTTC; CDR3 protein: CASSSPGTGGNEQFF
clone size: .; V gene: TRBV27; D gene: .; J gene: TRBJ2-5; CDR3 DNA: TGTGCCAGCAGCCGGCCGGGGCAATTGGAGACCCAGTACTTC; CDR3 protein: CASSRPGQLETQYF
clone size: few; V gene: TRBV9; D gene: .; J gene: TRBJ1-2; CDR3 DNA: TGTGCCAGCAGCGCGGTAGTAGGATCAAACTATGGCTACACCTTC; CDR3 protein: CASSAVVGSNYGYTF
clone size: .; V gene: TRBV18; D gene: TRBD1; J gene: TRBJ2-7; CDR3 DNA: TGTGCCAGCTCACTATTTGACAGGGCGAGCTCCTACGAGCAGTACTTC; CDR3 protein: CASSLFDRASSYEQYF
clone size: .; V gene: TRBV5-1; D gene: TRBD1; J gene: TRBJ2-3; CDR3 DNA: TGCGCCAGCAAGAGGACAGGGGGCACAGATACGCAGTATTTT; CDR3 protein: CASKRTGGTDTQYF
clone size: few; V gene: TRBV13; D gene: TRBD1; J gene: TRBJ2-7; CDR3 DNA: TGTGCCAGCAGCCCGGGACAGGGGGCTATCCAGTACTTC; CDR3 protein: CASSPGQGAIQYF
clone size: .; V gene: TRBV5-6; D gene: .; J gene: TRBJ2-3; CDR3 DNA: TGTGCCAGCAGCTCACGGAGGGCAGATACGCAGTATTTT; CDR3 protein: CASSSRRADTQYF
clone size: once; V gene: TRBV7-3; D gene: .; J gene: TRBJ1-6; CDR3 DNA: TGTGCCAGCAGCTTAAATGCGAATTCACCCCTCCACTTT; CDR3 protein: CASSLNANSPLHF
clone size: .; V gene: TRBV5-1; D gene: TRBD1; J gene: TRBJ2-1; CDR3 DNA: TGCGCCAGCAGCGCTGGACAGGGCGGGCAGTTCTTC; CDR3 protein: CASSAGQGGQFF
clone size: few; V gene: TRBV30; D gene: TRBD1; J gene: TRBJ2-1; CDR3 DNA: TGTGCCTCCAGGGGGCCCGTGGGTGAGCAGTTCTTC; CDR3 protein: CASRGPVGEQFF
clone size: few; V gene: TRBV7-6; D gene: .; J gene: TRBJ2-1; CDR3 DNA: TGTGCCAGCAGCACAACTTCGGGGAGTGGTGAGCAGTTCTTC; CDR3 protein: CASSTTSGSGEQFF
clone size: .; V gene: TRBV18; D gene: .; J gene: TRBJ1-2; CDR3 DNA: TGTGCCAGCTCACCAAGGGAATTCTATGGCTACACCTTC; CDR3 protein: CASSPREFYGYTF
clone size: few; V gene: TRBV5-6; D gene: .; J gene: TRBJ2-7; CDR3 DNA: TGTGCCAGCAGCTTGTGGCAGGACGAGCAGTACTTC; CDR3 protein: CASSLWQDEQYF
clone size: .; V gene: TRBV27; D gene: .; J gene: TRBJ1-5; CDR3 DNA: TGTGCCAGCAGTCCCGTACGCGCACCCACGGCCCAGCATTTT; CDR3 protein: CASSPVRAPTAQHF
clone size: .; V gene: TRBV4-1; D gene: TRBD2; J gene: TRBJ2-5; CDR3 DNA: TGCGCCAGCAGCCAAGATCTCGGCGGGGGGATTACCTACCAAGAGACCCAGTACTTC; CDR3 protein: CASSQDLGGGITYQETQYF
clone size: few; V gene: TRBV30; D gene: .; J gene: TRBJ2-2; CDR3 DNA: TGTGCCTGGTCCAGGTTCACCGGGGAGCTGTTTTTT; CDR3 protein: CAWSRFTGELFF
clone size: .; V gene: TRBV18; D gene: TRBD1; J gene: TRBJ2-1; CDR3 DNA: TGTGCCAGCTCACCACCGAACAGGGGTGAAGGTGAGCAGTTCTTC; CDR3 protein: CASSPPNRGEGEQFF
clone size: few; V gene: TRBV9; D gene: .; J gene: TRBJ2-3; CDR3 DNA: TGTGCCAGCAGCGTAGTGACGGATACGCAGTATTTT; CDR3 protein: CASSVVTDTQYF
clone size: .; V gene: TRBV5-1; D gene: .; J gene: TRBJ2-1; CDR3 DNA: TGCGCCAGCAGCTCTGGCGGAATCAATGAGCAGTTCTTC; CDR3 protein: CASSSGGINEQFF
clone size: .; V gene: TRBV18; D gene: TRBD1; J gene: TRBJ2-5; CDR3 DNA: TGTGCCAGCTCACGCTCCGGGACAGAAGAGACCCAGTACTTC; CDR3 protein: CASSRSGTEETQYF
clone size: .; V gene: TRBV7-9; D gene: .; J gene: TRBJ2-1; CDR3 DNA: TGTGCCAGCAGCTTGGCCCCCAGAGATGAGCAGTTCTTC; CDR3 protein: CASSLAPRDEQFF
clone size: few; V gene: TRBV5-1; D gene: .; J gene: TRBJ1-1; CDR3 DNA: TGCGCCAGCAGCTTGGCCGTGGGGACGAACACTGAAGCTTTCTTT; CDR3 protein: CASSLAVGTNTEAFF
clone size: few; V gene: TRBV6-5; D gene: TRBD1; J gene: TRBJ1-2; CDR3 DNA: TGTGCCAGCAGTTACTCGGCAGGGGGGAACTATGGCTACACCTTC; CDR3 protein: CASSYSAGGNYGYTF
clone size: .; V gene: TRBV18; D gene: .; J gene: TRBJ1-4; CDR3 DNA: TGTGCCAGCTCACCAGACGAGGATTACGGAGAAAAACTGTTTTTT; CDR3 protein: CASSPDEDYGEKLFF
clone size: .; V gene: TRBV27; D gene: .; J gene: TRBJ1-5; CDR3 DNA: TGTGCCAGCAGTTTTGCCTCCAATCAGCCCCAGCATTTT; CDR3 protein: CASSFASNQPQHF
clone size: .; V gene: TRBV29-1; D gene: TRBD1; J gene: TRBJ2-2; CDR3 DNA: TGCAGCGTTCGGACAGGGGGCTTCGCCGGGGAGCTGTTTTTT; CDR3 protein: CSVRTGGFAGELFF
clone size: few; V gene: TRBV5-4; D gene: .; J gene: TRBJ1-1; CDR3 DNA: TGTGCCAGCAGCTTGTTCCAGGTCGGCACTGAAGCTTTCTTT; CDR3 protein: CASSLFQVGTEAFF
clone size: .; V gene: TRBV29-1; D gene: .; J gene: TRBJ2-7; CDR3 DNA: TGCAGCGTTGTTGGGGGCGCGGACGAGCAGTACTTC; CDR3 protein: CSVVGGADEQYF
clone size: .; V gene: TRBV6-5; D gene: .; J gene: TRBJ1-5; CDR3 DNA: TGTGCCACCACCCCCTCGGGACGGGGCGATCAGCCCCAGCATTTT; CDR3 protein: CATTPSGRGDQPQHF